A single sample gave rise to the 17 T cell receptor beta chains below, sequenced in a study of blood T cell repertoires in COVID-19. Clones were sequenced by immunoSEQ multiplex PCR, and TCRdb holds only the in-frame ones, with some missing. The table lists around 190,000 clones, around 83% of them singletons. Sequenced: PBMCs or T cells enriched from blood (not recorded which). Receptor source: a woman under 40 who had been exposed to COVID-19.

The chain combines TRBV3-1 (or the pseudogene TRBV3-2) with TRBJ1-5; D is unresolved. CDR3 length equals 13 residues. Trimming left V 4 bases short and J 3 bases short, with 7 bases between. Germline V gives CDR1 LGHDT, CDR2 YNNKEL (reference sequence). The CDR3 nucleotides are TGTGCCAGCAGCCTCGGTCACAATCAGCCCCAGCATTTT. It specifies CASSLGHNQPQHF.

The chain has TRBV3-1 (or the pseudogene TRBV3-2) and TRBJ2-5; weak D call: TRBD2 (7 bases). The V end lost 4 bases, the J end lost 2 bases, and 14 bases lay between the germline ends. The germline V gene encodes CDR1 LGHDT and CDR2 YNNKEL (reference sequence). The CDR3 totals 15 residues. DNA for the CDR3: TGTGCCAGCAGCCGGCGGGGGCCTACACAAGAGACCCAGTACTTC. As protein: CASSRRGPTQETQYF.

This rearrangement joins TRBV18 to TRBJ2-1; TRBD2 aligns across 8 bases. J lost 5 bases, V lost 4 bases, and 4 bases had no gene match. Germline V gene lookup returns CDR1 KGHSH and CDR2 LQKENI. This CDR3 has 14 residues. The DNA for the CDR3 is TGTGCCAGCTCACTGTCGGGGGGGGACAATGAGCAGTTCTTC. This translates into CASSLSGGDNEQFF.

The rearrangement links TRBV5-1 to TRBJ1-5; D remains ambiguous. Trimming took 4 bases from V and 0 from J, leaving 5 bases between them. The germline V gene encodes CDR1 SGHRS and CDR2 YFSETQ. The CDR3 is made up of 13 amino acids. CDR3 bases: TGCGCCAGCAGCCGGGATAGCAATCAGCCCCAGCATTTT. The encoded protein is CASSRDSNQPQHF. The full variable domain, rest sourced from reference TRBV5-1 and TRBJ1-5, is KAGVTQTPRYLIKTRGQQVTLSCSPISGHRSVSWYQQTPGQGLQFLFEYFSETQRNKGNFPGRFSGRQFSNSRSEMNVSTLELGDSALYLCASSRDSNQPQHFGDGTRLSIL.

The V and J genes are TRBV7-6 and TRBJ1-1; D ambiguous. Trimming removed 5 bases from V and 1 base from J, with 14 bases in between. The CDR3 has 15 residues. Germline values: CDR1 SGHVS, CDR2 FNYEAQ. The chain's CDR3 is CASSPTLPGNTEAFF. The CDR3 nucleotides read TGTGCCAGCAGCCCCACGTTACCAGGGAACACTGAAGCTTTCTTT.

This chain joins TRBV7-9 and TRBJ1-1, with D possibly TRBD1 on 5 matching bases. Trimming shortened V by 4 bases and J by 0 bases, and 9 bases separated the two germline ends. The CDR3 length is 14 residues. The germline V gene has CDR1 SEHNR and CDR2 FQNEAQ (reference sequence). The CDR3 is CASSSSGMNTEAFF. The CDR3 coding sequence is TGTGCCAGCAGCTCCTCAGGGATGAACACTGAAGCTTTCTTT.

This chain links TRBV5-6 with TRBJ1-5; D is uncertain. Germline CDR1 reads SGHDT; CDR2 reads YYEEEE. The V and J ends lost 2 bases and 2 bases respectively, with 5 bases between them. This CDR3 contains 13 residues. Written as DNA, the CDR3 is TGTGCCAGCAGCTTCGGGGGCAATCAGCCCCAGCATTTT. Its translation is CASSFGGNQPQHF.

The genes are TRBV4-3 and TRBJ2-3, with a possible D match to TRBD2 (7 bases). This CDR3 has 14 amino acids. Germline V gene data show CDR1 as LGHNA and CDR2 as YSLEER. The ends were cut back, 5 bases at V and 4 bases at J, with 13 bases in the middle. CDR3 loop: CASSEGGGADTQYF. The CDR3 region has the DNA TGCGCCAGCAGCGAAGGGGGGGGCGCAGATACGCAGTATTTT.

The rearrangement joins TRBV14 to TRBJ2-5; the D gene is possibly TRBD1 (5 bases). The CDR3 spans 12 residues. V was cut by 4 bases and J by 5 bases, with 8 bases left in between. Germline CDR1 is SGHDN and CDR2 is FVKESK. The DNA for the CDR3 is TGTGCCAGCAGCCCTTACAGGGAGACCCAGTACTTC. It yields the protein CASSPYRETQYF.

The chain uses TRBV30 and TRBJ1-6; 7 positions agree with TRBD1. The ends lost 8 bases at V and 5 bases at J; junction bases unmatched: 6. The CDR3 contains 13 residues. The germline V gene encodes CDR1 GTSNPN and CDR2 SVGIG (reference sequence). The CDR3 nucleotides are TGTGCCGGCGAGGACAGGAATAATTCACCCCTCCACTTT. Residues: CAGEDRNNSPLHF.

This clone was counted a single time. The chain combines TRBV6-4 with TRBJ1-5, with no clear D. CDR1 is MRHNA and CDR2 is SNTAGT in the germline V gene. Trimming removed 2 bases from V and 2 bases from J, with 16 bases in between. The CDR3 is 17 amino acids. CDR3: CASSDQRVMHGNQPQHF. In DNA, the CDR3 is TGTGCCAGCAGTGACCAGAGGGTTATGCACGGCAATCAGCCCCAGCATTTT.

The rearrangement uses TRBV4-3 and TRBJ2-3, with D perhaps matching TRBD2 (7 bases). The V and J ends lost 0 bases and 6 bases respectively, with 25 bases between them. The CDR3 is 19 residues long. CDR1 and CDR2 from the germline V gene are LGHNA and YSLEER. The CDR3 protein is CASSQESPVVGGGGDTQYF. CDR3 sequence (DNA): TGCGCCAGCAGCCAAGAATCCCCGGTGGTGGGAGGGGGAGGGGATACGCAGTATTTT.

The rearrangement uses TRBV5-3 and TRBJ2-1; D not certain. TRBV5-3 belongs to the ORF category, with a function that is uncertain. This CDR3 is 16 amino acids long. V dropped 0 bases and J dropped 0 bases, with 10 bases sitting between them. The CDR3 nucleotides are TGTGCCAGAAGCTTGGTGTCTAGTGACTCCTACAATGAGCAGTTCTTC. The encoded protein is CARSLVSSDSYNEQFF.

The rearrangement links TRBV7-2 to TRBJ2-1; 10 bases align to TRBD2. The CDR3 contains 14 residues. The trim removed 8 bases at V and 4 bases at J, leaving 5 bases unmatched. Per the germline V gene, CDR1 is SGHTA and CDR2 is FQGNSA. CDR3 bases: TGTGCCAGCTGCGCGACTAGCGGGTACAATGAGCAGTTCTTC. It encodes CASCATSGYNEQFF.

The chain employs TRBV30 and TRBJ2-4, with 7 nucleotides matching TRBD1. Germline CDR1 is GTSNPN and CDR2 is SVGIG (reference sequence). This CDR3 comprises 13 residues. Trimming took 0 bases from V and 13 from J; bases not matched to a gene: 9. CDR3 amino acids: CAWSVRKGARQYF. For the CDR3, the DNA is TGTGCCTGGAGTGTACGGAAGGGGGCAAGGCAGTACTTC.

The chain carries TRBV7-2 and TRBJ2-6; 8 bases line up with TRBD2. V lost 5 bases, J lost 0 bases, and 3 bases stayed unmatched. This CDR3 contains 16 residues. Germline V gene sequence: CDR1 SGHTA, CDR2 FQGNSA. The CDR3 here is CASSPGGSSGANVLTF. For the CDR3, the DNA is TGTGCCAGCAGCCCGGGGGGGAGCTCTGGGGCCAACGTCCTGACTTTC.

This chain connects TRBV9 to TRBJ1-3; D uncertain. The CDR3 extends over 15 amino acids. CDR1 is SGDLS and CDR2 is YYNGEE in the germline V gene. Trimming removed 4 bases from V and 4 bases from J, with 15 bases in between. CDR3: CASSTSGQGGNTIYF. The CDR3 DNA sequence: TGTGCCAGCAGCACGAGCGGTCAAGGCGGAAACACCATATATTTT.